This T cell receptor (beta chain) was recovered during a study of early T cells in non-severe SARS-CoV-2 infection. The study, taken as a whole, reports: Private and CD4 specificities were missed by VDJdb matching, skewed to anti-spike CD8.

As regards this clonotype: The antigen is not known.

Individual cDNA molecules each received unique molecular identifiers attached to them. Using its own MiXCR run on the 5' RACE reads, TCRdb lists one record per CDR3 protein. The sample contains about 66,000 distinct CDR3 sequences, roughly an eighth of which appear only once. This receptor was obtained from an adult who was a healthcare worker with PCR-confirmed SARS-CoV-2 infection or an uninfected control (not recorded which). Input material: whole blood.

Here the CDR3 DNA reads TGTGCCAGGACTGCTGGGGAAGATACGCAGTATTTT. Amino acid sequence: CARTAGEDTQYF. V usage is TRBV10-3 and J usage is TRBJ2-3; D is perhaps TRBD2 (5 bases). The CDR3 loop spans 12 amino acids. Germline V gene lookup returns CDR1 ENHRY and CDR2 SYGVKD. The germline V and J ends were trimmed by 10 bases and 5 bases, with 13 bases remaining between them.